The clone carrying this T cell receptor beta chain appeared a single time. Its antigen is currently unknown. cDNA synthesis used the whole RNA isolate, giving expressed TCRB sequences. Measured with immunoSEQ multiplex PCR; TCRdb has only the in-frame clones, and not every one. Seen here are about 930,000 clones, roughly 15% observed once, and the top ten hold roughly 0.025%. CD4+ naive, central memory, regulatory and stem cell-like memory cells were sorted via CD45RO/CCR7/CD25/CD127/CD95/CD27. The authors obtained over 95% purity in all sorted populations. The data were obtained in a study of beta chain features in type 1 diabetes. Study outcomes and limitations: A moderate, significant TCRB CDR3 shortening appeared in type 1 diabetes across four CD4+ subsets.

From germline, CDR1 is SEHNR and CDR2 FQNEAQ (reference sequence). The CDR3 has 14 amino acids. Trimming removed 1 base from V and 2 bases from J, with 8 bases in between. The sequence was collected from a woman aged 18-29 years in good health. The chain carries TRBV7-9 and TRBJ1-1, with a possible D match to TRBD1 (5 bases). The sample consisted of naive CD4+ T cells from blood. CDR3 sequence reads: CASSLEGINTEAFF. CDR3 sequence (DNA): TGTGCCAGCAGCTTAGAGGGGATTAACACTGAAGCTTTCTTT.